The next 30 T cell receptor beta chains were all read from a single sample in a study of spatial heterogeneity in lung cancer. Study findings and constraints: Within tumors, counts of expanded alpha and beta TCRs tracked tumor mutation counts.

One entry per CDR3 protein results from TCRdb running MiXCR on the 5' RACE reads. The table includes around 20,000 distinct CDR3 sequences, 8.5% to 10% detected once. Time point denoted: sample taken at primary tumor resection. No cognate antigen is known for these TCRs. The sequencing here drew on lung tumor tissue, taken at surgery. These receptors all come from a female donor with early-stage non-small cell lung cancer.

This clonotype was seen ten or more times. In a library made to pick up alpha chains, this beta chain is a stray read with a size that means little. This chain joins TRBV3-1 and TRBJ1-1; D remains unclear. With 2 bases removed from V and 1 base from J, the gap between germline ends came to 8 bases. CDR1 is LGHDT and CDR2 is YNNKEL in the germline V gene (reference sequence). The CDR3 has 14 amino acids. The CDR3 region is CASSQLDANTEAFF. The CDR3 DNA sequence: TGTGCCAGCAGCCAACTCGACGCGAACACTGAAGCTTTCTTT.

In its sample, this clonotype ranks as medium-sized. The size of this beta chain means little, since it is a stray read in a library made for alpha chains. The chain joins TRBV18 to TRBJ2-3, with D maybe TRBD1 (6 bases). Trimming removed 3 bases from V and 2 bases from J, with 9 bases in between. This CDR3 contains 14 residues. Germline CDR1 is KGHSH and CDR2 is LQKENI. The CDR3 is CASSPDRVTDTQYF. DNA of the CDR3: TGTGCCAGCTCACCGGACAGAGTCACAGATACGCAGTATTTT.

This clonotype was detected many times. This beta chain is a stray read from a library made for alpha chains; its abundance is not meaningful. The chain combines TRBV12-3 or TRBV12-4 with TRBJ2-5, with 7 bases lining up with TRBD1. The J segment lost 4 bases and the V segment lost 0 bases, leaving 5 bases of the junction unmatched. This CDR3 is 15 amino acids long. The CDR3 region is CASSLARTGPETQYF. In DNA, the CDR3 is TGTGCCAGCAGTTTAGCCCGGACAGGTCCAGAGACCCAGTACTTC.

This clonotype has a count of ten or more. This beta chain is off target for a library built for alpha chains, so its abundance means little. For the CDR3, the DNA is TGTGCCAGCAGCCAAGATATCCATCAGCCCCAGCATTTT. This encodes CASSQDIHQPQHF. V and J are TRBV3-1 and TRBJ1-5; the D is unclear. V lost 0 bases and J 5 bases, leaving 5 bases between the germline ends. Per germline, CDR1 LGHDT and CDR2 YNNKEL (reference sequence). The CDR3 extends over 13 amino acids.

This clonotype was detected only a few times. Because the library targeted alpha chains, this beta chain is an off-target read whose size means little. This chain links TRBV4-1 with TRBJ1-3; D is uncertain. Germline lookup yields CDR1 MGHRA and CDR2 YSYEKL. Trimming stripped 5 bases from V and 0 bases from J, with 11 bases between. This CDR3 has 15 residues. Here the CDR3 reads CASSIGDNSGNTIYF. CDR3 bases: TGCGCCAGCAGCATAGGAGACAACTCTGGAAACACCATATATTTT.

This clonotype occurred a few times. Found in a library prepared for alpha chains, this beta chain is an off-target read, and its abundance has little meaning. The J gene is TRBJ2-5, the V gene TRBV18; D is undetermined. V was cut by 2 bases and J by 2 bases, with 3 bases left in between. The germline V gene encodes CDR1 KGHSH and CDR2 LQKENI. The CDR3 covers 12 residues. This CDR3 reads CASSPGQETQYF. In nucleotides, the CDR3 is TGTGCCAGCTCACCAGGACAAGAGACCCAGTACTTC.

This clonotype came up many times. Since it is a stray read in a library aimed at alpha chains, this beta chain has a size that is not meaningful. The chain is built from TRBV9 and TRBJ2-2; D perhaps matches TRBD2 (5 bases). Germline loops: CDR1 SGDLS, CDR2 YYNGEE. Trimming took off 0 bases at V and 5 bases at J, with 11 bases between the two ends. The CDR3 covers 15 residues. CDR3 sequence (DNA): TGTGCCAGCAGCGTAGTGTTTGGGGAGACCGGGGAGCTGTTTTTT. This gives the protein CASSVVFGETGELFF.

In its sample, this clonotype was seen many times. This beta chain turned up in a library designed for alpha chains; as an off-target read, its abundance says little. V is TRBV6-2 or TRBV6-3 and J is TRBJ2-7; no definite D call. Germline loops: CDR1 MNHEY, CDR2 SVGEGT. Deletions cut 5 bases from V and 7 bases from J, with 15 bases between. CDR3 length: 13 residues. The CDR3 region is CASSQSLPGEQYF. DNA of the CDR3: TGTGCCAGCAGTCAGAGTCTCCCCGGTGAGCAGTACTTC.

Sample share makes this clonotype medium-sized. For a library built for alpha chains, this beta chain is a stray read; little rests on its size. The CDR3 nucleotides read TGTGCCAGCAGCTTGATAGCGGGGTACAATGAGCAGTTCTTC. It codes for CASSLIAGYNEQFF. V usage is TRBV7-3 and J usage is TRBJ2-1, with TRBD2 matching 8 bases. The CDR3 runs 14 residues. J gave up 4 bases and V 3 bases, and 2 bases lay outside the gene matches. Germline V gene data show CDR1 as SGHTA and CDR2 as FQGTGA.

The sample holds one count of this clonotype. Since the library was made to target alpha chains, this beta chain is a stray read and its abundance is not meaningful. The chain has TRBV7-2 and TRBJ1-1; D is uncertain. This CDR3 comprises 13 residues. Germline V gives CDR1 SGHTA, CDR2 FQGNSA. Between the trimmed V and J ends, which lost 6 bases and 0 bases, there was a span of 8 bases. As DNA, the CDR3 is TGTGCCAGCAGACGGGAGATGAACACTGAAGCTTTCTTT. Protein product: CASRREMNTEAFF. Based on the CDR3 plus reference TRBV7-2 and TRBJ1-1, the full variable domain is GAGVSQSPSNKVTEKGKDVELRCDPISGHTALYWYRQSLGQGLEFLIYFQGNSAPDKSGLPSDRFSAERTGGSVSTLTIQRTQQEDSAVYLCASRREMNTEAFFGQGTRLTVV.

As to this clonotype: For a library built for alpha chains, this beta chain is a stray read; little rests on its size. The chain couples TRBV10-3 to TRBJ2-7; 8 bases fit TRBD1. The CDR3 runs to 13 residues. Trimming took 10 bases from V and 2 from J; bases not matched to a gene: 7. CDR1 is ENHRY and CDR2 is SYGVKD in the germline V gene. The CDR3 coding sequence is TGTGCCACCCAGGACAGGGCCACCTACGAGCAGTACTTC. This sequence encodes CATQDRATYEQYF.

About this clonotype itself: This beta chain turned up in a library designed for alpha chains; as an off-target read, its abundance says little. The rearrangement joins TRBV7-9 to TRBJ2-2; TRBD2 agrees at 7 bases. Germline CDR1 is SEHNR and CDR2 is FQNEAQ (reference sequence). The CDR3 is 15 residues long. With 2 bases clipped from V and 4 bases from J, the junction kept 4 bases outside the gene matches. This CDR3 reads CASSLLGGATGELFF. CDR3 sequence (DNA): TGTGCCAGCAGCTTATTGGGAGGGGCCACCGGGGAGCTGTTTTTT.

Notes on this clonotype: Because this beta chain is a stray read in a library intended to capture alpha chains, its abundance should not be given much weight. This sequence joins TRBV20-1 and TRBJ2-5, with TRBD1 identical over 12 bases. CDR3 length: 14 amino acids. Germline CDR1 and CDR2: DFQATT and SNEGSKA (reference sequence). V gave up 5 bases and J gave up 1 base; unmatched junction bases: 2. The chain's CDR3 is CSAQGQGAQETQYF. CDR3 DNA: TGCAGTGCTCAGGGACAGGGGGCCCAAGAGACCCAGTACTTC.

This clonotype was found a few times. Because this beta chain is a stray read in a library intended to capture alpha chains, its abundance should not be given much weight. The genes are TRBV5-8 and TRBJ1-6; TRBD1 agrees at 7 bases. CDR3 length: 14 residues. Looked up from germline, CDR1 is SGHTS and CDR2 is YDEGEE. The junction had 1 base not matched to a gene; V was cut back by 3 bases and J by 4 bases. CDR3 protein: CASSSRGYNSPLHF. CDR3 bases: TGTGCCAGCAGCTCCAGGGGGTATAATTCACCCCTCCACTTT.

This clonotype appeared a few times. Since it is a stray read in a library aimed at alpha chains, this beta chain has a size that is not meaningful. This CDR3 reads CASSFEGASEAFF. In nucleotides, the CDR3 is TGTGCCAGCAGTTTTGAGGGGGCGTCTGAAGCTTTCTTT. The chain links TRBV12-3 or TRBV12-4 to TRBJ1-1; TRBD1 matches 7 bases. The CDR3 has 13 residues. The ends lost 3 bases at V and 6 bases at J; junction bases unmatched: 4.

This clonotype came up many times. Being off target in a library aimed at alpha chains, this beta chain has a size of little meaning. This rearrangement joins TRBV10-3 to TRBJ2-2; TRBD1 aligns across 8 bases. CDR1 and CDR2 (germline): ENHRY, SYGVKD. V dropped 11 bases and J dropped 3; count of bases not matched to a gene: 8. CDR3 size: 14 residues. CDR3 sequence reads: CASRGTGYTGELFF. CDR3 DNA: TGTGCCTCGCGTGGGACAGGCTACACCGGGGAGCTGTTTTTT.

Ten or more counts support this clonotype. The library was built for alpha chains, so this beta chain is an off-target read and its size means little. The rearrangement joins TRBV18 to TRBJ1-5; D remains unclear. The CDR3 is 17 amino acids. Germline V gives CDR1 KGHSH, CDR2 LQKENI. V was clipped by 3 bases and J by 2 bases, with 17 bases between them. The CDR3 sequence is CASSPPGNPGGNQPQHF. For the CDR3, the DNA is TGTGCCAGCTCACCCCCTGGGAATCCGGGCGGCAATCAGCCCCAGCATTTT. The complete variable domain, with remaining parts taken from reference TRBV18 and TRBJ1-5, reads NAGVMQNPRHLVRRRGQEARLRCSPMKGHSHVYWYRQLPEEGLKFMVYLQKENIIDESGMPKERFSAEFPKEGPSILRIQQVVRGDSAAYFCASSPPGNPGGNQPQHFGDGTRLSIL.

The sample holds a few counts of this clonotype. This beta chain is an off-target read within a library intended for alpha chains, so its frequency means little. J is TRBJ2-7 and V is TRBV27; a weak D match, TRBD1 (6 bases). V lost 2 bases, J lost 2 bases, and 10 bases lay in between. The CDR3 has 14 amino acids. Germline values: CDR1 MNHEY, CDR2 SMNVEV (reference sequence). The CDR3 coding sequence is TGTGCCAGCAGTTTAGCCGAGGGGGCCTACGAGCAGTACTTC. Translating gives CASSLAEGAYEQYF.

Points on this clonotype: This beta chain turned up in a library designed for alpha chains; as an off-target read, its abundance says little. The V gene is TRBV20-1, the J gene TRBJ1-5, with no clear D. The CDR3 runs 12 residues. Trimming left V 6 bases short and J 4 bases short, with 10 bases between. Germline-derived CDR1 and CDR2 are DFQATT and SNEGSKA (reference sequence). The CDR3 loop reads CSAGRQNQPQHF. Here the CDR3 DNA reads TGCAGTGCCGGGAGACAAAATCAGCCCCAGCATTTT.

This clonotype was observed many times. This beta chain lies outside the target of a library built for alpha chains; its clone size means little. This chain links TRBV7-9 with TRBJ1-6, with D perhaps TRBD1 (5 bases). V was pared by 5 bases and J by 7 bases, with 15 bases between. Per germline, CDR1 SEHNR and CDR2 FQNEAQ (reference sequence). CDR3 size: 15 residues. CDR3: CASSPLGGENSPLHF. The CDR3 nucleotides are TGTGCCAGCAGCCCCCTGGGAGGGGAGAATTCACCCCTCCACTTT. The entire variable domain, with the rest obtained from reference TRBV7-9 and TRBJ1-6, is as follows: DTGVSQNPRHKITKRGQNVTFRCDPISEHNRLYWYRQTLGQGPEFLTYFQNEAQLEKSRLLSDRFSAERPKGSFSTLEIQRTEQGDSAMYLCASSPLGGENSPLHFGNGTRLTVT.

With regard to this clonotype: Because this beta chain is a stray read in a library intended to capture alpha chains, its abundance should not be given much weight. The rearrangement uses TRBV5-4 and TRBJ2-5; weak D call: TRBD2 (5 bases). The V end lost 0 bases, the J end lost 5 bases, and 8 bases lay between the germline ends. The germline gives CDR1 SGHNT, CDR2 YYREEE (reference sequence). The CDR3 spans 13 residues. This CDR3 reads CASSLGGGETQYF. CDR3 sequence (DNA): TGTGCCAGCAGCTTGGGCGGCGGGGAGACCCAGTACTTC.

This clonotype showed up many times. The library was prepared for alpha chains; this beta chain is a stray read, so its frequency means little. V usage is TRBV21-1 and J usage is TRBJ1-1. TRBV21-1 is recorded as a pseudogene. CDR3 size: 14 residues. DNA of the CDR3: TGTGCCAGCAGCTTCCGGACGGTGAACACTGAAGCTTTCTTT. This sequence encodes CASSFRTVNTEAFF.

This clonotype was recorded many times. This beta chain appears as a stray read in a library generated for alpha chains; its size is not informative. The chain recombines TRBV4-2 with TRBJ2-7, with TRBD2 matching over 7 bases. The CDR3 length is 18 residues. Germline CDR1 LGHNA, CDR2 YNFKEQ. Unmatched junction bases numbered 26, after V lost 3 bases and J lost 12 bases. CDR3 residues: CASSHTPGGSYDFIPLYF. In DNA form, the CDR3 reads TGTGCCAGCAGCCATACACCCGGGGGGTCCTACGATTTTATTCCTCTGTACTTC.

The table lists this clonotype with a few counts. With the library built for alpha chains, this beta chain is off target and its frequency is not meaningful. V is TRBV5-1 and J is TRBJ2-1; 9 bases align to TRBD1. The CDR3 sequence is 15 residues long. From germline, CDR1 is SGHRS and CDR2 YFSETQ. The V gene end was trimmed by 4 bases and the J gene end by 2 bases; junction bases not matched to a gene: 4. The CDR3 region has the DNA TGCGCCAGCAGCAGGGGACAGGGAACCTACAATGAGCAGTTCTTC. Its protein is CASSRGQGTYNEQFF.

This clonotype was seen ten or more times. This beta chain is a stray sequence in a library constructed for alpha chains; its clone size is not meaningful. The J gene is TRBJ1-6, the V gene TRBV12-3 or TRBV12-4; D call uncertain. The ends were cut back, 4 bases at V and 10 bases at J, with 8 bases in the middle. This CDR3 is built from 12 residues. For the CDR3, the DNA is TGTGCCAGCAGTTACCCCGGGTCACCCCTCCACTTT. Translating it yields CASSYPGSPLHF.

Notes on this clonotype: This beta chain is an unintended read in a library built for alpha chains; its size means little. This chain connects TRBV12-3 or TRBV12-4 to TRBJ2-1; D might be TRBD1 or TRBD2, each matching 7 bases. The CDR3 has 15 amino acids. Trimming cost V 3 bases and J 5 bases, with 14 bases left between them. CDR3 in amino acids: CASSLRGTVNNEQFF. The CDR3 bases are TGTGCCAGCAGTTTGCGGGGGACAGTGAACAATGAGCAGTTCTTC.

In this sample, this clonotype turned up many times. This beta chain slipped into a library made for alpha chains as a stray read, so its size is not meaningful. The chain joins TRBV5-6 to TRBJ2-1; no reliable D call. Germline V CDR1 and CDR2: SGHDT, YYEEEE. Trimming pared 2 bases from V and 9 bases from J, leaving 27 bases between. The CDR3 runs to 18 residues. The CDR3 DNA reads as TGTGCCAGCAGCTTAGGAGAATTAAGGCGCAGCCCTAGGGTTGAGCAGTTCTTC. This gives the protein CASSLGELRRSPRVEQFF.

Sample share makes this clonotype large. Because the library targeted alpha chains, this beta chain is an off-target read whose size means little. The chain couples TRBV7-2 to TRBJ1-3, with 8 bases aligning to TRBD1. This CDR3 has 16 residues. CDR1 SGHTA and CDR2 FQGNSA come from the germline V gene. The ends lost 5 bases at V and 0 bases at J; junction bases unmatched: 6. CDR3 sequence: CASSPDRASSGNTIYF. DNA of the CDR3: TGTGCCAGCAGCCCGGACAGGGCGAGCTCTGGAAACACCATATATTTT.

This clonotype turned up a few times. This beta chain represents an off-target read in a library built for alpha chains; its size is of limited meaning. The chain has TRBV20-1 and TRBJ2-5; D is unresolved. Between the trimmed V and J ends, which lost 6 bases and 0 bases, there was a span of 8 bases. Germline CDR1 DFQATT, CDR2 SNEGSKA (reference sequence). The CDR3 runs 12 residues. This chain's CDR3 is CSAKWYQETQYF. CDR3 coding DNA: TGCAGTGCGAAATGGTACCAAGAGACCCAGTACTTC.

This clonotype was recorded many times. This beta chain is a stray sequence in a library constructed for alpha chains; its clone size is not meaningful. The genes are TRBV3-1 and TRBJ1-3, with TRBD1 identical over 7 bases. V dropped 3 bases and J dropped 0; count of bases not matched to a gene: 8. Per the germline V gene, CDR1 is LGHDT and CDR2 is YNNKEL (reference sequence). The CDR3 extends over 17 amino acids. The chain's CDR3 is CASSQRSGTDSGNTIYF. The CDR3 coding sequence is TGTGCCAGCAGCCAGAGGTCCGGGACAGACTCTGGAAACACCATATATTTT.